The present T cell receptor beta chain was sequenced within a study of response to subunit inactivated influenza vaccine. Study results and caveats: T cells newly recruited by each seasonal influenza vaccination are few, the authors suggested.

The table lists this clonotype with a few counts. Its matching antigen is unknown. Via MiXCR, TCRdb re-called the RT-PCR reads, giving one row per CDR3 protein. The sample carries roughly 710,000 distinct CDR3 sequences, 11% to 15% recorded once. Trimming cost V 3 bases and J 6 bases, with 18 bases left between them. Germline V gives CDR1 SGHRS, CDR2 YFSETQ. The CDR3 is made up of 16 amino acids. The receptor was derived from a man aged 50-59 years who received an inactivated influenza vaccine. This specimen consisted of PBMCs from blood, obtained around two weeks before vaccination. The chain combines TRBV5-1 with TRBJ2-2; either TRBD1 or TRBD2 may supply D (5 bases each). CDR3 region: CASSSGTQVFAGELFF. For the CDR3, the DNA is TGCGCCAGCAGCTCCGGGACCCAAGTCTTTGCCGGGGAGCTGTTTTTT.